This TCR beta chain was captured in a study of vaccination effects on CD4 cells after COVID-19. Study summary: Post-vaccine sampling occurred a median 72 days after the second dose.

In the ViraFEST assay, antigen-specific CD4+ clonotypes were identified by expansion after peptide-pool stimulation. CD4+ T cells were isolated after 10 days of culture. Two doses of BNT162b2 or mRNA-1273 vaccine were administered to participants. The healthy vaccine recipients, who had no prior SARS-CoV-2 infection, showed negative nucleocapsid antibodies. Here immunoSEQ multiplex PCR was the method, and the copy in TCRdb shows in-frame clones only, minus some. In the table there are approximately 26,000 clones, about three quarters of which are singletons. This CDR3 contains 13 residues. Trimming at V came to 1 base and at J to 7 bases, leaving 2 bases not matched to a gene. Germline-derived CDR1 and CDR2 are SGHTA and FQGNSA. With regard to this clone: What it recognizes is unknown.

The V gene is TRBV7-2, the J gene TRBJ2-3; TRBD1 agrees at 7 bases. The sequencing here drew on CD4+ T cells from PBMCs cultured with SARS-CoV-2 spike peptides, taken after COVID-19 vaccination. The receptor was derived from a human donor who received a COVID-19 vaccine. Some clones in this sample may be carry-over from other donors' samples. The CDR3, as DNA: TGTGCCAGCAGCTTAGAGGGGGCATATACGCAGTATTTT. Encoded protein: CASSLEGAYTQYF.